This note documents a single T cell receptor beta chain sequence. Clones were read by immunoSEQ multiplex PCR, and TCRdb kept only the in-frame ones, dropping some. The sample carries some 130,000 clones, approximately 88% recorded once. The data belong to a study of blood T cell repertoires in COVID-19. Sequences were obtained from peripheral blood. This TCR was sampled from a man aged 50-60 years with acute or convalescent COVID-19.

This CDR3 reads CASSLDRVNTGELFF. The DNA of the CDR3 is TGCGCCAGCAGCTTGGACAGGGTAAACACCGGGGAGCTGTTTTTT. The rearrangement links TRBV5-1 to TRBJ2-2, with a possible D match to TRBD1 (6 bases). Germline V gene data show CDR1 as SGHRS and CDR2 as YFSETQ. Trimming removed 0 bases from V and 2 bases from J, with 8 bases in between. CDR3 length equals 15 residues.